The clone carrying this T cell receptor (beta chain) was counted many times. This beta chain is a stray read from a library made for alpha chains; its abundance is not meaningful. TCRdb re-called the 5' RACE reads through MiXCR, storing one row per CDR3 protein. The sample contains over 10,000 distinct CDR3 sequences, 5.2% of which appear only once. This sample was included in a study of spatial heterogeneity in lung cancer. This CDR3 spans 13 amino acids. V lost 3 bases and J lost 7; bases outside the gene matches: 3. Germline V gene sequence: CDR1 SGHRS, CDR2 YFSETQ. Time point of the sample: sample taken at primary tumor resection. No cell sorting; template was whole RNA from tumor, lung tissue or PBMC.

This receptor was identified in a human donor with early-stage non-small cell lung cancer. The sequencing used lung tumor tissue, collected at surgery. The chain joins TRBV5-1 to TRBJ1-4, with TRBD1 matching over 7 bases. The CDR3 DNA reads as TGCGCCAGCAGCTACAGGGGCGGTGAAAAACTGTTTTTT. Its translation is CASSYRGGEKLFF.